This T cell receptor beta chain was documented in a study of T cell repertoires in cytomegalovirus infection. About the study: Through public TCR beta signatures, both CMV infection and matching HLA type were indicated.

This clonotype was seen many times. TCRdb re-analysed the reads in MiXCR, keeping a single row per CDR3 protein. Altogether over 150,000 distinct CDR3 sequences are present, approximately 19% being singletons, with the ten largest covering 2.5% to 3%. The clonotype originates from a human donor in good health (CMV status not recorded). Some clones in this sample may be carry-over from other donors' samples. The specimen sequenced was PBMCs.

CDR3 residues: CASSLEAGNQPQHF. CDR3 nucleotides: TGTGCCAGCAGCTTGGAAGCAGGCAATCAGCCCCAGCATTTT. The V and J genes are TRBV7-2 and TRBJ1-5; D not certain. CDR1 and CDR2 (germline): SGHTA, FQGNSA. The CDR3 is 14 amino acids. V was trimmed by 3 bases and J by 2 bases, leaving 8 bases between them. Filled out from reference TRBV7-2 and TRBJ1-5, the complete variable domain reads GAGVSQSPSNKVTEKGKDVELRCDPISGHTALYWYRQSLGQGLEFLIYFQGNSAPDKSGLPSDRFSAERTGGSVSTLTIQRTQQEDSAVYLCASSLEAGNQPQHFGDGTRLSIL.